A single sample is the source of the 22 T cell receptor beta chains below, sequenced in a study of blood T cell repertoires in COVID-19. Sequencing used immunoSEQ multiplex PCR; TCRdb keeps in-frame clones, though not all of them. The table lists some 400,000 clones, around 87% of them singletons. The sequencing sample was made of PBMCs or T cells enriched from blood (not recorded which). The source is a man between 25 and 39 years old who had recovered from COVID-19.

The CDR3 protein is CASSLTGLAFREQFF. CDR3 in DNA: TGTGCCAGCAGTCTTACCGGACTAGCGTTTCGTGAGCAGTTCTTC. V usage is TRBV6-5 and J usage is TRBJ2-1; 9 bases are shared with TRBD2. Germline V gene data show CDR1 as MNHEY and CDR2 as SVGAGI. The V segment lost 5 bases and the J segment 9 bases; nucleotides outside the gene matches: 11. This CDR3 contains 15 residues.

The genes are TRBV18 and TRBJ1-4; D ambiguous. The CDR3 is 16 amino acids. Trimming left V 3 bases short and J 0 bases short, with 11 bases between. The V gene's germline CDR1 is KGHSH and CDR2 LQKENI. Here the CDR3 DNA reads TGTGCCAGCTCACCCCAGGAAGCTTCAACTAATGAAAAACTGTTTTTT. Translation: CASSPQEASTNEKLFF.

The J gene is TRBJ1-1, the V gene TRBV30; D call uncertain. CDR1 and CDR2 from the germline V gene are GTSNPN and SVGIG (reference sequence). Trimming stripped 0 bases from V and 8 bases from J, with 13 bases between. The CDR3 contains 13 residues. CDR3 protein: CAWSVLPAAEAFF. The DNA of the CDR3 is TGTGCCTGGAGTGTACTCCCGGCGGCGGAAGCTTTCTTT.

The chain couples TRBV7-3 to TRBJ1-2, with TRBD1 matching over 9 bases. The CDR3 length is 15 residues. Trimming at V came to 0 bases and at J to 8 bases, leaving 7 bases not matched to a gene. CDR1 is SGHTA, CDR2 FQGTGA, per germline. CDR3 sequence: CASSLTGGQGKGYTF. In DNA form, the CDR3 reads TGTGCCAGCAGCTTAACCGGAGGACAGGGGAAAGGCTACACCTTC. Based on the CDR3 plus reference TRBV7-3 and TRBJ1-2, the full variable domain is GAGVSQTPSNKVTEKGKYVELRCDPISGHTALYWYRQSLGQGPEFLIYFQGTGAADDSGLPNDRFFAVRPEGSVSTLKIQRTERGDSAVYLCASSLTGGQGKGYTFGSGTRLTVV.

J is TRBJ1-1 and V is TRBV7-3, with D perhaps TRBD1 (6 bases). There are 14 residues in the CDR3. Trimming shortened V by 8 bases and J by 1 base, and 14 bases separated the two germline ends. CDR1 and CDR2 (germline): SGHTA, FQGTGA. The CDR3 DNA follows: TGTGCCAGCGCCGTCCAGGGACAGAACACTGAAGCTTTCTTT. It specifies CASAVQGQNTEAFF.

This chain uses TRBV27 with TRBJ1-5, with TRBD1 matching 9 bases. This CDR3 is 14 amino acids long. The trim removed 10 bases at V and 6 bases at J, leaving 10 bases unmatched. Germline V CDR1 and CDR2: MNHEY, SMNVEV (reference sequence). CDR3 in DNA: TGTGCCACCCATGCCGGGACAGGGAGTCAGCCCCAGCATTTT. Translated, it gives CATHAGTGSQPQHF.

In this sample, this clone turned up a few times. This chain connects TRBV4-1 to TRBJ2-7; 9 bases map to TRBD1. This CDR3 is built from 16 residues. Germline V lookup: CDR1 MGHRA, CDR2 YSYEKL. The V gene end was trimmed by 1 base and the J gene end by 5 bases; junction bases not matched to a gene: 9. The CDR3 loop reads CASSQGAGTGRNEQYF. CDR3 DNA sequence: TGCGCCAGCAGCCAAGGTGCCGGGACAGGGAGGAACGAGCAGTACTTC.

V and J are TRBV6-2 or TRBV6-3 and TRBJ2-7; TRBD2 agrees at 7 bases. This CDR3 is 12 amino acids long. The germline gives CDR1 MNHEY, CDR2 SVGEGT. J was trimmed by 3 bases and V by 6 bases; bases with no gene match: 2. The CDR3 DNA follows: TGTGCCAGCAGCTGGGAGGGCTACGAGCAGTACTTC. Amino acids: CASSWEGYEQYF.

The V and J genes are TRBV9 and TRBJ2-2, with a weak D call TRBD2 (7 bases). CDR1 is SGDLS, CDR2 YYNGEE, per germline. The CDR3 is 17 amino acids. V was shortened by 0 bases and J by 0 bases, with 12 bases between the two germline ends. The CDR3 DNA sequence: TGTGCCAGCAGCGTAGTAGGGGGGGCACCGAACACCGGGGAGCTGTTTTTT. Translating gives CASSVVGGAPNTGELFF. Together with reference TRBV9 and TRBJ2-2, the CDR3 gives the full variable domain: DSGVTQTPKHLITATGQRVTLRCSPRSGDLSVYWYQQSLDQGLQFLIQYYNGEERAKGNILERFSAQQFPDLHSELNLSSLELGDSALYFCASSVVGGAPNTGELFFGEGSRLTVL.

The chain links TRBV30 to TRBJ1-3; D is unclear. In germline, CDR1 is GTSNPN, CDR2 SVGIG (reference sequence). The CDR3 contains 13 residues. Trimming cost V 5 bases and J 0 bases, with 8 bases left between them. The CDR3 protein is CAWAQISGNTIYF. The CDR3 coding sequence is TGTGCCTGGGCACAGATCTCTGGAAACACCATATATTTT.

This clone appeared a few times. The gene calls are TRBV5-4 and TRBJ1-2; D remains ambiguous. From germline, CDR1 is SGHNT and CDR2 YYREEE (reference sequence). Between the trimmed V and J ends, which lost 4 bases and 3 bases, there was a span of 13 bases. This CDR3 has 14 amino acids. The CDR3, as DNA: TGTGCCAGCAGCCCCGAACCTATGGACTATGGCTACACCTTC. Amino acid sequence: CASSPEPMDYGYTF.

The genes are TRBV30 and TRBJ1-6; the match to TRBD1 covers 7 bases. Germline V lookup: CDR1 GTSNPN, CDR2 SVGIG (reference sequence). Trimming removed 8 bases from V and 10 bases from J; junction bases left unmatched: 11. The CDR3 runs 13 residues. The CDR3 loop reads CAGLGQAGSPLHF. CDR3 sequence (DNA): TGTGCCGGGTTAGGACAGGCAGGATCACCCCTCCACTTT.

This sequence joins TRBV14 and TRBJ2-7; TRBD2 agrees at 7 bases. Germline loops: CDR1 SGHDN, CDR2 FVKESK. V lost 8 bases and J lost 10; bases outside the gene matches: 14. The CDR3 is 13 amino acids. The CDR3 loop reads CASSQGRGSLQYF. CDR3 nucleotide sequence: TGTGCCAGCTCACAAGGGCGGGGGAGCCTTCAGTACTTC. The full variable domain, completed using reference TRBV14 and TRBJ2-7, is EAGVTQFPSHSVIEKGQTVTLRCDPISGHDNLYWYRRVMGKEIKFLLHFVKESKQDESGMPNNRFLAERTGGTYSTLKVQPAELEDSGVYFCASSQGRGSLQYFGPGTRLTVT.

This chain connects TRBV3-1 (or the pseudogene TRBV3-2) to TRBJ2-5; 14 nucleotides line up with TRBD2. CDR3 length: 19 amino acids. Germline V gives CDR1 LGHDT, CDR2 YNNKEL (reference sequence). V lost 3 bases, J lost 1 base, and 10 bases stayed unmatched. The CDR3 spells CASSQAPPGLAGAQETQYF. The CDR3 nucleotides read TGTGCCAGCAGCCAGGCGCCCCCGGGACTAGCGGGGGCCCAAGAGACCCAGTACTTC.

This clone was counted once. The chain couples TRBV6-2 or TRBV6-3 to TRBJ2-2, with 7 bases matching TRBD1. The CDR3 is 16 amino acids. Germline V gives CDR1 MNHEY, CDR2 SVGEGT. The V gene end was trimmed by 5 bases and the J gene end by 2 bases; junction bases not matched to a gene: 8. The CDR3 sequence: CASSRDRAGNTGELFF. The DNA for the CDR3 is TGTGCCAGCAGTAGAGACAGGGCAGGAAACACCGGGGAGCTGTTTTTT.

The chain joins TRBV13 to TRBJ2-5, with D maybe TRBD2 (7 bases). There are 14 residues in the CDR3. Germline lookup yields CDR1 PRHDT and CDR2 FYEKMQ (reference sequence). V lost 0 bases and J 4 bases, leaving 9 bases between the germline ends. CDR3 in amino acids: CASSLGGGGETQYF. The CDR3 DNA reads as TGTGCCAGCAGCTTAGGGGGAGGGGGAGAGACCCAGTACTTC.

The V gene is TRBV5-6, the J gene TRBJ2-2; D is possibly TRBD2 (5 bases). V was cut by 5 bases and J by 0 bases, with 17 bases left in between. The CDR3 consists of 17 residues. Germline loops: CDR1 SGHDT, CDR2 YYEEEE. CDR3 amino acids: CASSLVGVDPNTGELFF. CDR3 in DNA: TGTGCCAGCAGTTTAGTCGGGGTAGATCCGAACACCGGGGAGCTGTTTTTT. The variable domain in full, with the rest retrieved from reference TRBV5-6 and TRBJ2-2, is DAGVTQSPTHLIKTRGQQVTLRCSPKSGHDTVSWYQQALGQGPQFIFQYYEEEERQRGNFPDRFSGHQFPNYSSELNVNALLLGDSALYLCASSLVGVDPNTGELFFGEGSRLTVL.

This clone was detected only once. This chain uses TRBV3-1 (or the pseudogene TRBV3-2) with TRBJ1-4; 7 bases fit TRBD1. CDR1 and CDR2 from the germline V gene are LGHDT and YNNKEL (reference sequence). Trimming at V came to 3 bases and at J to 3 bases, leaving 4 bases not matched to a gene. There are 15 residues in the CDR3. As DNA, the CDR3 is TGTGCCAGCAGCCACACCGGGACAGCTAATGAAAAACTGTTTTTT. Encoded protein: CASSHTGTANEKLFF.

CDR3 nucleotides: TGTGCCAGCTCACAGGGAGCCTATGGCTACACCTTC. Protein product: CASSQGAYGYTF. The chain links TRBV18 to TRBJ1-2, with unresolved D. Per the germline V gene, CDR1 is KGHSH and CDR2 is LQKENI. The CDR3 sequence is 12 residues long. V was shortened by 4 bases and J by 4 bases, with 7 bases between the two germline ends.

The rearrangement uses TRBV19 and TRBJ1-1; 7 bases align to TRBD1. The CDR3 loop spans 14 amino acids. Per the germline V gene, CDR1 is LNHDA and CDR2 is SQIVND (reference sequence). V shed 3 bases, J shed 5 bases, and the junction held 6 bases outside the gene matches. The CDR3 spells CASSIKTGTTEAFF. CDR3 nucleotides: TGTGCCAGTAGTATTAAGACAGGGACGACTGAAGCTTTCTTT.

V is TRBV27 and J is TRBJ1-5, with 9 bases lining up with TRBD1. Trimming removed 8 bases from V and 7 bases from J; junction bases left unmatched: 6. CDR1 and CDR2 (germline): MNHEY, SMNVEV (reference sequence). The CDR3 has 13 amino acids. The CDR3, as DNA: TGTGCCAGCTCCGACAGGGGGGTACAGCCCCAGCATTTT. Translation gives CASSDRGVQPQHF.

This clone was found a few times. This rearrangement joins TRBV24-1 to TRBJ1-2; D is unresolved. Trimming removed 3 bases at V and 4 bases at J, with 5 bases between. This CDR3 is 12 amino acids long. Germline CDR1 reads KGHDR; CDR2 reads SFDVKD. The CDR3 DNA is TGTGCCACCAGTGATCCGGGCTATGGCTACACCTTC. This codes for CATSDPGYGYTF.